This T cell receptor (beta chain) is from a study of blood T cell repertoires in COVID-19. Background on the study: Sites in the United States, Italy and Spain provided acute and convalescent COVID-19 samples. In each case, the material was cDNA or gDNA derived from T cells, B-cell-depleted T cells, or PBMCs.

In the original processing: For nucleated cells, counts were estimated from reference gene primer amplification. Measured with immunoSEQ multiplex PCR; TCRdb has only the in-frame clones, and not every one. The V and J calls and clone size were taken over from that table, and D and trimming were inferred from the DNA. The table lists 45,000 to 65,000 clones, roughly nine tenths of them singletons. The CDR3 is 15 residues long. Germline V gives CDR1 SGHRS, CDR2 YFSETQ. Trimming took off 1 base at V and 6 bases at J, with 16 bases between the two ends. V gene TRBV5-1 combines with J gene TRBJ1-2, with D perhaps matching TRBD1 (6 bases). This receptor was identified in a middle-aged man with acute or convalescent COVID-19. Source material: peripheral blood. CDR3 amino acids: CASSLNWGTQDGYTF. In DNA form, the CDR3 reads TGCGCCAGCAGCTTGAATTGGGGGACACAAGATGGCTACACCTTC.